A single sample is the source of the 31 T cell receptor beta chains below, sequenced in a study of molecular identifiers for immune sequencing clone quantification. TCRdb re-derived calls from the PCR reads in MiXCR, one entry per CDR3 protein. The sample includes about 98,000 distinct CDR3 sequences, under 40% of them seen just once. Sequences were obtained from naive CD8+ T cells from blood, with Jurkat cell RNA spiked in. Subset meaning: FACS-sorted CD8+CD4-CCR7+CD45RA+ naive T cells. These receptors all stem from a human donor in good health. Some libraries in this study had Jurkat cell RNA spiked in.

Concerning this clonotype: Given a much more abundant clone one base away, this may be a read error. The chain joins TRBV12-3 or TRBV12-4 to TRBJ2-7; TRBD1 might be the D (6 bases). Trimming took off 11 bases at V and 3 bases at J, with 23 bases between the two ends. The CDR3 is 15 residues long. CDR3 sequence (DNA): TGTGCCTGCGGGCCCGGGACACTAATGGGCTACGAGCAGTACTTC. Its protein product is CACGPGTLMGYEQYF.

For this clonotype: This sequence may be a read error, since a much larger clone differs from it by one base. The V call is TRBV12-3 or TRBV12-4, the J call TRBJ1-5; D uncertain. The CDR3 extends over 13 amino acids. The germline V and J ends were trimmed by 5 bases and 5 bases, with 10 bases remaining between them. Written as DNA, the CDR3 is TGTGCCAGCAGTGAAGGGCCCTATCAGCCCCAGCATTTT. Its protein is CASSEGPYQPQHF.

This chain connects TRBV7-2 to TRBJ2-7; the match to TRBD2 covers 10 bases. The CDR3 consists of 14 residues. V lost 4 bases and J lost 2; bases outside the gene matches: 2. Germline V lookup: CDR1 SGHTA, CDR2 FQGNSA. The CDR3 loop is CASSSSGGAYEQYF. The CDR3 DNA follows: TGTGCCAGCAGCTCCAGCGGGGGGGCCTACGAGCAGTACTTC.

This CDR3 is CASSVEEGPGLGLTDTQYF. The CDR3 DNA sequence: TGTGCCAGCAGCGTAGAAGAAGGACCGGGACTAGGCCTCACAGATACGCAGTATTTT. The chain couples TRBV9 to TRBJ2-3; 8 positions agree with TRBD2. V lost 0 bases and J lost 2; bases outside the gene matches: 14. CDR3 length: 19 amino acids. Germline CDR1 and CDR2: SGDLS and YYNGEE.

CDR3 region: CASISSRAFF. The CDR3 DNA reads TGTGCCAGCATTTCAAGTCGGGCTTTCTTT. This sequence joins TRBV6-6 and TRBJ1-1; D is uncertain. This CDR3 has 10 amino acids. CDR1 is MNHNY and CDR2 is SVGAGI in the germline V gene (reference sequence). Trimming stripped 7 bases from V and 11 bases from J, with 11 bases between.

This clonotype came up many times. The CDR3 nucleotides are TGTGCCAGCAGCTTAGAGGACAGGGCGGCAACTAATGAAAAACTGTTTTTT. Amino acids: CASSLEDRAATNEKLFF. The V call is TRBV7-2, the J call TRBJ1-4; 8 bases are a match to TRBD1. The CDR3 spans 17 residues. Germline CDR1 is SGHTA and CDR2 is FQGNSA. Trimming took 1 base from V and 0 from J; bases not matched to a gene: 4.

A remark on this clonotype: This CDR3 is missing its conserved last phenylalanine or tryptophan, likely due to a read error. No DNA is shown, since the ends of the CDR3 on it are uncertain; the CDR3 is the one TCRdb lists. V gene TRBV27 combines with J gene TRBJ1-1. Looked up from germline, CDR1 is MNHEY and CDR2 is SMNVEV (reference sequence). The CDR3 length equals 13 residues, ends included. CDR3 loop: CASSPWTGTEAYL.

This clonotype was detected ten times or more. The chain combines TRBV4-1 with TRBJ1-4; D gene ambiguous. This CDR3 is built from 14 residues. The V gene's germline CDR1 is MGHRA and CDR2 YSYEKL. V was shortened by 3 bases and J by 3 bases, with 8 bases between the two germline ends. The CDR3, as DNA: TGCGCCAGCAGCCATCGTGTCGCTAATGAAAAACTGTTTTTT. Its translation is CASSHRVANEKLFF.

This clonotype appeared a few times. This rearrangement joins TRBV18 to TRBJ2-3; D perhaps matches TRBD2 (6 bases). Germline lookup yields CDR1 KGHSH and CDR2 LQKENI. This CDR3 is 15 amino acids long. V gave up 2 bases and J gave up 3 bases, with 12 bases separating them. The CDR3 reads CASSPAGTSTDTQYF. For the CDR3, the DNA is TGTGCCAGCTCACCAGCGGGAACCTCAACAGATACGCAGTATTTT.

This clonotype was seen more than once but under ten times. V usage is TRBV27 and J usage is TRBJ1-5, with no clear D. Looked up from germline, CDR1 is MNHEY and CDR2 is SMNVEV (reference sequence). The CDR3 covers 13 residues. Between the trimmed V and J ends, which lost 5 bases and 0 bases, there was a span of 5 bases. In nucleotides, the CDR3 is TGTGCCAGCAGTCCGACTAGCAATCAGCCCCAGCATTTT. This gives the protein CASSPTSNQPQHF.

The rearrangement links TRBV27 to TRBJ1-2, with 10 bases aligning to TRBD1. The trim removed 2 bases at V and 8 bases at J, leaving 8 bases unmatched. Germline CDR1 is MNHEY and CDR2 is SMNVEV (reference sequence). The CDR3 has 15 residues. Written as DNA, the CDR3 is TGTGCCAGCAGTTTAACGACGGGACAGGGGAGCGGCTACACCTTC. Its translation: CASSLTTGQGSGYTF.

This clonotype occurred a few times. The chain has TRBV7-8 and TRBJ2-4; TRBD1 aligns across 7 bases. The CDR3 totals 14 residues. V dropped 5 bases and J dropped 8; count of bases not matched to a gene: 9. CDR1 and CDR2 from the germline V gene are SGHVS and FQNEAQ. For the CDR3, the DNA is TGTGCCAGCAGCCTGGGACAGCCACCGGACATTCAGTACTTC. Its translation is CASSLGQPPDIQYF.

This clonotype has a count of ten or more. This chain connects TRBV28 to TRBJ1-6; D perhaps matches TRBD1 (6 bases). The CDR3 totals 11 residues. CDR1 and CDR2 (germline): MDHEN, SYDVKM. The V and J ends lost 6 bases and 13 bases respectively, with 10 bases between them. CDR3 nucleotides: TGTGCCAGCAGAACAGGGTCCCCCCTCCACTTT. It codes for CASRTGSPLHF.

This clonotype has only a few counts. The chain carries TRBV5-6 and TRBJ2-1; D is undetermined. This CDR3 is built from 16 residues. The germline CDR1 and CDR2 sequences are SGHDT and YYEEEE. V lost 1 base to trimming and J lost 2 bases, with 13 bases between them. CDR3 loop: CASSLLGRAAYNEQFF. Written as DNA, the CDR3 is TGTGCCAGCAGCTTGCTCGGACGAGCCGCCTACAATGAGCAGTTCTTC.

Comment on this clonotype: Since the CDR3 does not end with the conserved phenylalanine or tryptophan, this likely comes from a read error. Because the CDR3's place on the DNA is in doubt, the DNA is left out and the CDR3 is given as listed by TCRdb. The chain carries TRBV28 and TRBJ2-7; TRBD1, the D gene given by the table, was not confirmed from the DNA. In germline, CDR1 is MDHEN, CDR2 SYDVKM. The CDR3 is 14 amino acids long, termini counted. The CDR3 spells CATETGTVIDEQYI.

V gene TRBV4-1 combines with J gene TRBJ2-4, with TRBD1 as a possible D gene (5 bases). The CDR3 sequence is 14 residues long. Germline V lookup: CDR1 MGHRA, CDR2 YSYEKL. The V end was cut by 3 bases, the J end by 6 bases, with 12 bases between. CDR3 in amino acids: CASSHPRALNIQYF. Written as DNA, the CDR3 is TGCGCCAGCAGCCACCCCAGGGCCCTAAACATTCAGTACTTC.

Notes on this clonotype: A read error may explain this, as a much larger clone is one base away. V usage is TRBV28 and J usage is TRBJ2-3; unclear D gene. Trimming shortened V by 3 bases and J by 5 bases, and 9 bases separated the two germline ends. The germline V gene encodes CDR1 MDHEN and CDR2 SYDVKM. The CDR3 sequence is 13 residues long. CDR3 DNA: TGTGCCAGCAGTTTTCTGGGCCAAGATACGCAGTATTTT. Protein: CASSFLGQDTQYF.

This clonotype was detected only a few times. The V gene is TRBV6-5, the J gene TRBJ2-3, with D perhaps matching TRBD1 or TRBD2 (5 bases each). Trimming left V 7 bases short and J 1 base short, with 18 bases between. Per germline, CDR1 MNHEY and CDR2 SVGAGI. The CDR3 loop spans 16 amino acids. The CDR3 DNA sequence: TGTGCCAGCAAACTCGGGGCTTCTTGGGGCACAGATACGCAGTATTTT. The encoded protein is CASKLGASWGTDTQYF.

Comment on this clonotype: One end of the junction is discordant with germline, which a read error may explain. The DNA for the CDR3 is TGTGCCAGCAGCTTAGCGTCCCTAGCGGACTGGAATTGGGCCTCAGATACGCGGTATTTT. This codes for CASSLASLADWNWASDTRYF. The V and J genes are TRBV7-9 and TRBJ2-3; 7 bases are shared with TRBD2. Germline V gene sequence: CDR1 SEHNR, CDR2 FQNEAQ (reference sequence). The CDR3 is 20 residues long.

This clonotype was observed a few times. This chain links TRBV25-1 with TRBJ2-5, with TRBD2 matching 8 bases. The CDR3 extends over 17 amino acids. Germline CDR1 reads MGHDK; CDR2 reads SYGVNS. Trimming removed 1 base from V and 2 bases from J; junction bases left unmatched: 9. CDR3 coding DNA: TGTGCCAGCAGTGAATGGGGAACTAGCGGAAATCAAGAGACCCAGTACTTC. Translated, it gives CASSEWGTSGNQETQYF.

CDR3 sequence: CASSYAYTDTQYF. The CDR3 bases are TGTGCCAGCAGTTATGCCTACACAGATACGCAGTATTTT. V gene TRBV6-5 combines with J gene TRBJ2-3, with D hard to call. This CDR3 is built from 13 residues. The germline CDR1 and CDR2 sequences are MNHEY and SVGAGI. Trimming removed 3 bases at V and 2 bases at J, with 6 bases between.

This clonotype was seen a few times. V is TRBV11-3 and J is TRBJ2-1; TRBD2 agrees at 10 bases. Trimming took 4 bases from V and 1 from J; bases not matched to a gene: 16. The CDR3 runs to 20 residues. Germline V lookup: CDR1 SGHNT, CDR2 YENEEA. The DNA of the CDR3 is TGTGCCAGCAGCTCCCTACTAGCGGGGCCTACTCTCACGTCCTACAATGAGCAGTTCTTC. Amino acid sequence: CASSSLLAGPTLTSYNEQFF.

Concerning this clonotype itself: The germline gene is not matched at one end of the junction; a read error may be the cause. J is TRBJ2-1 and V is TRBV6-6, with 8 bases matching TRBD2. Germline V gene sequence: CDR1 MNHNY, CDR2 SVGAGI (reference sequence). CDR3 length equals 16 residues. In nucleotides, the CDR3 is TGTGCCAGCAGTCTCAGCGGGGGTAGCTCCTACAATGATCAGTTCTTC. Its translation: CASSLSGGSSYNDQFF.

The genes are TRBV6-2 or TRBV6-3 and TRBJ2-1; D uncertain. The V and J ends lost 6 bases and 8 bases respectively, with 14 bases between them. CDR1 and CDR2 (germline): MNHEY, SVGEGT. CDR3 length: 13 amino acids. CDR3 coding DNA: TGTGCCAGCAGCCTACCGCTTGGGGATGAGCAGTTCTTC. Its protein is CASSLPLGDEQFF.

The chain combines TRBV6-6 with TRBJ2-4; tentatively, D is TRBD1 (6 bases). Germline V lookup: CDR1 MNHNY, CDR2 SVGAGI (reference sequence). V lost 6 bases, J lost 4 bases, and 16 bases lay in between. The CDR3 runs to 15 residues. Written as DNA, the CDR3 is TGTGCCAGCAGCCGGACCGGGACAACGAAAAACATTCAGTACTTC. This encodes CASSRTGTTKNIQYF.

The chain recombines TRBV28 with TRBJ2-7, with D uncertain. CDR1 MDHEN and CDR2 SYDVKM come from the germline V gene. V was pared by 7 bases and J by 4 bases, with 14 bases between. The CDR3 is 13 amino acids. The CDR3 loop is CASNPRVWYEQYF. Here the CDR3 DNA reads TGTGCCAGCAACCCCCGTGTTTGGTACGAGCAGTACTTC.

A word on this clonotype: One base away lies a much larger clone, so this may be a sequencing read error. This sequence joins TRBV25-1 and TRBJ2-7; 10 bases match TRBD2. Germline V CDR1 and CDR2: MGHDK, SYGVNS. CDR3 length: 15 residues. J gave up 2 bases and V 3 bases, and 4 bases lay outside the gene matches. The CDR3 DNA sequence: TGTGCCAGCAGTGAGCGGACTAGCGGCCCCTACGAGCAGTACTTC. It encodes CASSERTSGPYEQYF.

On this clonotype: A read error may explain this, as a much larger clone is one base away. As the CDR3 is not closed by the conserved phenylalanine or tryptophan, this likely results from a read error. The chain combines TRBV27 with TRBJ1-1; a weak D match, TRBD1 (5 bases). The CDR3 sequence is 11 residues long. With 5 bases removed from V and 9 bases from J, the gap between germline ends came to 10 bases. Germline assignment: CDR1 MNHEY and CDR2 SMNVEV (reference sequence). The CDR3 is CASSVGTQAFS. In nucleotides, the CDR3 is TGTGCCAGCAGTGTCGGGACCCAAGCTTTCTCT.

The table lists this clonotype with many counts. V gene TRBV12-3 or TRBV12-4 combines with J gene TRBJ1-5, with 7 bases aligning to TRBD1. V lost 6 bases and J lost 0; bases outside the gene matches: 5. The CDR3 length is 15 residues. The CDR3 region is CASSPTGDSNQPQHF. CDR3 DNA sequence: TGTGCCAGCAGCCCCACAGGGGATAGCAATCAGCCCCAGCATTTT.

Details on this clonotype: The junction differs from germline at one of its ends, possibly a read error. The gene calls are TRBV29-1 and TRBJ2-5; TRBD2 might be the D (5 bases). Germline CDR1 SQVTM, CDR2 ANQGSEA. This CDR3 has 12 residues. CDR3 protein: CSVGAWGETLYF. DNA for the CDR3: TGCAGCGTTGGTGCTTGGGGAGAGACCCTGTACTTC. Supplemented by reference TRBV29-1 and TRBJ2-5, the full variable domain reads SAVISQKPSRDICQRGTSLTIQCQVDSQVTMMFWYRQQPGQSLTLIATANQGSEATYESGFVIDKFPISRPNLTFSTLTVSNMSPEDSSIYLCSVGAWGETLYFGPGTRLLVL.

The chain has TRBV4-3 and TRBJ2-7, with 7 bases matching TRBD2. Looked up from germline, CDR1 is LGHNA and CDR2 is YSLEER. The CDR3 runs 15 residues. J lost 3 bases, V lost 3 bases, and 8 bases had no gene match. CDR3 DNA sequence: TGCGCCAGCAGCCAGGCCCTAGCGGACCTCTACGAGCAGTACTTC. Its translation is CASSQALADLYEQYF.